The T cell receptor beta chain under discussion was sequenced for a study of vaccination effects on CD4 cells after COVID-19. Study-wide context: Samples from a couple of convalescent patients were given 16 days and one week before vaccination.

Cells that had been cultured for 10 days were the source of isolated CD4+ T cells. Infection dated between March and December 2020, before the Alpha, Beta and Delta variants reached the United States. On both days 3 and 7, half of the culture medium was replaced with IL-2 medium. Clones were sequenced by immunoSEQ multiplex PCR, and TCRdb holds only the in-frame ones, with some missing. The sample consists of about 64,000 clones, 72% of them appearing once. V dropped 5 bases and J dropped 7 bases, with 18 bases sitting between them. There are 16 residues in the CDR3. In germline, CDR1 is SGHTA, CDR2 FQGNSA. Notes on the study in general: Convalescent post-vaccine spike-reactive clones were mostly newly vaccine-induced.

A few counts support this clone. Antigen specificity is unknown. The receptor comes from a human donor who had a prior SARS-CoV-2 infection. The chain combines TRBV7-2 with TRBJ1-6, with D perhaps matching TRBD1 (6 bases). The sample consisted of CD4+ T cells from PBMCs cultured without peptide, taken before COVID-19 vaccination. The DNA of the CDR3 is TGTGCCAGCAGCCCCCAGGGGTTTATTGAAAATTCACCCCTCCACTTT. Encoded protein: CASSPQGFIENSPLHF.